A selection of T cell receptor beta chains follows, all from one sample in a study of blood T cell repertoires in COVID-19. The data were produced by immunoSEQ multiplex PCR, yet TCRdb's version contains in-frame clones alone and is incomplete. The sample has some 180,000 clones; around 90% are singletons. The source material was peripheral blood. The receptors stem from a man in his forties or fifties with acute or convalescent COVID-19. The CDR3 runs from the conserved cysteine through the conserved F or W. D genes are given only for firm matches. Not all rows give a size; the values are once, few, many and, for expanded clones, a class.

CDR3: CASSHLGRADNYGYTF
DNA: TGTGCCAGCAGCCACCTAGGGAGAGCTGATAACTATGGCTACACCTTC
J: TRBJ1-2
D: NA
V: TRBV6-6
size: few

CDR3: CASSEWAGTGEATEAFF
DNA: TGTGCCAGCAGTGAATGGGCCGGGACAGGGGAGGCCACTGAAGCTTTCTTT
J: TRBJ1-1
D: TRBD1
V: TRBV25-1
size: NA

CDR3: CASSVVGSGSSYNEQFF
DNA: TGTGCCAGCAGCGTAGTGGGTAGCGGTAGCTCCTACAATGAGCAGTTCTTC
J: TRBJ2-1
D: NA
V: TRBV9
size: NA

CDR3: CASSSKGGVGQPQHF
DNA: TGTGCCAGCAGTTCGAAAGGGGGAGTTGGTCAGCCCCAGCATTTT
J: TRBJ1-5
D: NA
V: TRBV6-5
size: NA

CDR3: CASRPSGFSNQPQHF
DNA: TGTGCCAGCAGGCCTTCAGGGTTTAGCAATCAGCCCCAGCATTTT
J: TRBJ1-5
D: NA
V: TRBV28
size: NA

CDR3: CSASPGGNNEQFF
DNA: TGCAGCGCCTCCCCGGGAGGAAACAATGAGCAGTTCTTC
J: TRBJ2-1
D: TRBD2
V: TRBV29-1
size: NA

CDR3: CAWSSTAEQYF
DNA: TGTGCCTGGAGTTCGACAGCTGAGCAGTACTTC
J: TRBJ2-7
D: NA
V: TRBV30
size: NA

CDR3: CASSLWGEAGNTIYF
DNA: TGCGCCAGCAGCCTTTGGGGGGAGGCTGGAAACACCATATATTTT
J: TRBJ1-3
D: NA
V: TRBV5-1
size: NA

CDR3: CASSLLSQVNTGELFF
DNA: TGTGCCAGCAGTTTATTGAGTCAGGTGAACACCGGGGAGCTGTTTTTT
J: TRBJ2-2
D: NA
V: TRBV28
size: once

CDR3: CASRTGLADYNEQFF
DNA: TGTGCCAGCAGGACAGGACTAGCGGACTACAATGAGCAGTTCTTC
J: TRBJ2-1
D: TRBD2
V: TRBV7-9
size: NA

CDR3: CASRNLAGGTDTQYF
DNA: TGTGCCAGCAGAAACCTAGCGGGGGGCACAGATACGCAGTATTTT
J: TRBJ2-3
D: TRBD2
V: TRBV27
size: NA

CDR3: CASSQKLAGVKGTDTQYF
DNA: TGTGCCAGCAGTCAGAAACTAGCGGGAGTCAAGGGCACAGATACGCAGTATTTT
J: TRBJ2-3
D: TRBD2
V: TRBV2
size: NA

CDR3: CASSTRQASGANVLTF
DNA: TGTGCCAGTAGTACAAGACAGGCCTCTGGGGCCAACGTCCTGACTTTC
J: TRBJ2-6
D: NA
V: TRBV19
size: NA

CDR3: CASRHGTGWKGYTF
DNA: TGTGCCAGCAGACACGGGACAGGGTGGAAGGGCTACACCTTC
J: TRBJ1-2
D: TRBD1
V: TRBV3-1/TRBV3-2
size: NA

CDR3: CASRDSHTQYF
DNA: TGTGCCAGCAGAGACTCCCATACGCAGTATTTT
J: TRBJ2-3
D: NA
V: TRBV6-5
size: NA

CDR3: CASSLGQGNNQPQHF
DNA: TGTGCCAGCAGTTTAGGGCAGGGGAACAATCAGCCCCAGCATTTT
J: TRBJ1-5
D: NA
V: TRBV28
size: NA

CDR3: CASLGTGGWNQPQHF
DNA: TGTGCCAGTTTAGGTACAGGGGGTTGGAATCAGCCCCAGCATTTT
J: TRBJ1-5
D: TRBD1
V: TRBV19
size: NA

CDR3: CATTVGGPRTGELFF
DNA: TGTGCCACCACGGTGGGCGGGCCCCGGACCGGGGAGCTGTTTTTT
J: TRBJ2-2
D: NA
V: TRBV2
size: NA

CDR3: CASSPTLAGVRNEQFF
DNA: TGTGCCAGCAGTCCTACACTAGCGGGAGTAAGAAATGAGCAGTTCTTC
J: TRBJ2-1
D: TRBD2
V: TRBV2
size: NA

CDR3: CASRLGGPEKLFF
DNA: TGTGCCAGCAGACTCGGAGGGCCTGAAAAACTGTTTTTT
J: TRBJ1-4
D: NA
V: TRBV27
size: NA

CDR3: CASSVGTLNTEAFF
DNA: TGTGCCAGCAGTGTAGGGACATTGAACACTGAAGCTTTCTTT
J: TRBJ1-1
D: NA
V: TRBV2
size: NA

CDR3: CAWARTGFDNQPQHF
DNA: TGTGCCTGGGCCCGAACAGGGTTTGACAATCAGCCCCAGCATTTT
J: TRBJ1-5
D: NA
V: TRBV30
size: NA

CDR3: CASRDRAGNEQFF
DNA: TGTGCCAGCAGGGACAGGGCCGGCAATGAGCAGTTCTTC
J: TRBJ2-1
D: TRBD1
V: TRBV6-5
size: once

CDR3: CASSYSTGSGNTIYF
DNA: TGTGCCAGCAGTTACTCAACAGGGTCTGGAAACACCATATATTTT
J: TRBJ1-3
D: NA
V: TRBV6-6
size: NA

CDR3: CASSLVSGVGQPQHF
DNA: TGTGCCAGCAGCTTGGTGTCAGGGGTAGGTCAGCCCCAGCATTTT
J: TRBJ1-5
D: NA
V: TRBV5-5
size: once

CDR3: CAISIQGADTEAFF
DNA: TGTGCCATCAGTATACAGGGGGCGGACACTGAAGCTTTCTTT
J: TRBJ1-1
D: TRBD1
V: TRBV10-3
size: once

CDR3: CASSQETSGPYNEQFF
DNA: TGTGCCAGCAGCCAAGAGACTAGCGGACCCTACAATGAGCAGTTCTTC
J: TRBJ2-1
D: TRBD2
V: TRBV4-2
size: once

CDR3: CASSPGDRQPQHF
DNA: TGTGCCAGCAGCCCGGGGGATCGGCAGCCCCAGCATTTT
J: TRBJ1-5
D: NA
V: TRBV9
size: NA

CDR3: CASSFEGSFQPQHF
DNA: TGTGCCAGCAGTTTTGAGGGATCGTTTCAGCCCCAGCATTTT
J: TRBJ1-5
D: NA
V: TRBV28
size: NA

CDR3: CASRPQGSGPDTEAFF
DNA: TGTGCCAGCAGGCCACAGGGGTCTGGTCCCGACACTGAAGCTTTCTTT
J: TRBJ1-1
D: TRBD1
V: TRBV6-6
size: NA

CDR3: CASSYPAGTEAFF
DNA: TGTGCCAGCAGCTACCCCGCCGGGACTGAAGCTTTCTTT
J: TRBJ1-1
D: NA
V: TRBV7-2
size: NA

CDR3: CASSYDTGSRGYTF
DNA: TGTGCCAGCAGTTACGATACAGGGTCTCGTGGCTACACCTTC
J: TRBJ1-2
D: NA
V: TRBV6-5
size: NA

CDR3: CAWSGDAGLAHGTQYF
DNA: TGTGCCTGGAGTGGGGACGCCGGACTAGCCCACGGGACCCAGTACTTC
J: TRBJ2-5
D: TRBD2
V: TRBV30
size: few

CDR3: CASSNGLAGGLHHQTQYF
DNA: TGTGCCAGTAGTAACGGACTAGCGGGGGGACTTCACCACCAGACCCAGTACTTC
J: TRBJ2-5
D: TRBD2
V: TRBV19
size: NA

CDR3: CASSLTLTRNTGELFF
DNA: TGTGCCAGCAGTTTGACCTTGACACGGAACACCGGGGAGCTGTTTTTT
J: TRBJ2-2
D: NA
V: TRBV27
size: NA

CDR3: CASSTTGTGEKAFF
DNA: TGTGCCAGCAGTACCACCGGGACAGGGGAGAAAGCTTTCTTT
J: TRBJ1-1
D: TRBD1
V: TRBV28
size: NA

CDR3: CASSRTSSRAGANVLTF
DNA: TGCGCCAGCAGCCGGACTAGCAGTAGAGCTGGGGCCAACGTCCTGACTTTC
J: TRBJ2-6
D: TRBD2
V: TRBV5-1
size: NA

CDR3: CASSAPGLATDTQYF
DNA: TGTGCCAGCAGTGCCCCGGGACTAGCGACAGATACGCAGTATTTT
J: TRBJ2-3
D: TRBD2
V: TRBV6-2/TRBV6-3
size: NA

CDR3: CASSLAGGYTGELFF
DNA: TGTGCCAGCAGTTTAGCGGGGGGCTACACCGGGGAGCTGTTTTTT
J: TRBJ2-2
D: TRBD2
V: TRBV28
size: NA

CDR3: CASSGAQDAAFF
DNA: TGTGCCAGCAGTGGGGCTCAGGATGCGGCTTTCTTT
J: TRBJ1-1
D: NA
V: TRBV6-6
size: NA

CDR3: CASSHSPQDRGFRNEQFF
DNA: TGCGCCAGCAGCCATTCCCCCCAGGACAGGGGGTTTAGGAATGAGCAGTTCTTC
J: TRBJ2-1
D: TRBD1
V: TRBV4-1
size: once

CDR3: CASSLGGLGYTF
DNA: TGTGCCAGCAGCTTAGGGGGCCTCGGCTATACCTTC
J: TRBJ1-2
D: TRBD1
V: TRBV5-4
size: NA

CDR3: CASSVAFSTSGAYNEQFF
DNA: TGTGCCAGCAGCGTAGCCTTTTCGACTAGCGGAGCATACAATGAGCAGTTCTTC
J: TRBJ2-1
D: TRBD2
V: TRBV9
size: NA

CDR3: CASSTGGNQPQHF
DNA: TGTGCCAGCAGCACCGGGGGGAATCAGCCCCAGCATTTT
J: TRBJ1-5
D: NA
V: TRBV12-3/TRBV12-4
size: few

CDR3: CASSLMTGGQPQHF
DNA: TGTGCCAGCAGTTTAATGACAGGGGGCCAGCCCCAGCATTTT
J: TRBJ1-5
D: TRBD1
V: TRBV27
size: NA

CDR3: CASSITGDQPQHF
DNA: TGTGCCAGCAGTATCACCGGGGATCAGCCCCAGCATTTT
J: TRBJ1-5
D: NA
V: TRBV14
size: NA

CDR3: CASSLSPGQGAFNYGYTF
DNA: TGTGCCAGCAGTCTCTCCCCGGGACAGGGGGCCTTTAACTATGGCTACACCTTC
J: TRBJ1-2
D: TRBD1
V: TRBV27
size: NA

CDR3: CASRPNLAASSNAQFF
DNA: TGTGCCAGCAGACCTAACCTAGCGGCATCCTCCAATGCGCAGTTCTTC
J: TRBJ2-1
D: TRBD2
V: TRBV5-4
size: NA

CDR3: CASRLAGGSNTGELFF
DNA: TGTGCCAGCAGATTAGCTGGCGGGAGCAACACCGGGGAGCTGTTTTTT
J: TRBJ2-2
D: TRBD2
V: TRBV5-4
size: NA